This T cell receptor beta chain was identified in a study of OX40 agonist ivuxolimab in advanced cancers. The V end lost 0 bases, the J end lost 4 bases, and 6 bases lay between the germline ends. Germline V gene lookup returns CDR1 LGHNA and CDR2 YNFKEQ. The CDR3 is 13 amino acids. Produced via immunoSEQ multiplex PCR; TCRdb's table is partial and in-frame only. The sample records tens of thousands of clones, 80% to 95% being singletons. This sample comprised CD4+ or CD8+ T cells sorted from blood, obtained in a trial of the OX40 agonist ivuxolimab. The TCR originated in an adult with an advanced solid tumor such as melanoma, head and neck, liver or kidney cancer. V is TRBV4-2 and J is TRBJ1-1; no firm D call. The CDR3, as DNA: TGTGCCAGCAGCCAAGAAAACCCCACTGAAGCTTTCTTT. Protein sequence: CASSQENPTEAFF.